This T cell receptor beta chain was identified during a study of blood T cell repertoires in COVID-19. Study-level information: Donors in the United States, Italy and Spain gave samples during acute or convalescent COVID-19. PBMCs, B-cell-depleted T cells, or T cells were the source of the cDNA or gDNA that made up the material.

This clone has a single count. This CDR3 is built from 15 residues. Looked up from germline, CDR1 is SGHRS and CDR2 is YFSETQ. The V and J ends lost 2 bases and 1 base respectively, with 9 bases between them. Original analysis: From reference gene primer amplification, estimates of nucleated cell counts were derived. Method: immunoSEQ multiplex PCR; TCRdb's copy keeps in-frame clones and lacks some. The V and J calls and clone size come from that table; D and trimming were worked out from the DNA. This repertoire shows about 190,000 clones, roughly 85% found once; its top ten account for around 24%. Sequenced material: peripheral blood. The J gene is TRBJ2-2, the V gene TRBV5-1; D not resolved. The clonotype was recovered from a woman aged 70-85 years with acute or convalescent COVID-19. CDR3 in DNA: TGCGCCAGCAGCTTTTCTCCAGGGAACACCGGGGAGCTGTTTTTT. It specifies CASSFSPGNTGELFF.